The 11 T cell receptor beta chains reported below all come from one sample, sequenced in a study of blood T cell repertoires in COVID-19 (dated by TCRdb to 2018 to 2020). Preparation of the library involved the immunoSEQ multiplex PCR assay. Entries here come from immuneACCESS through TCRdb and include only in-frame sequences with V and J called. Some clones fail to appear in such tables; in the studies checked, an unresolved V gene covers under half of the shortfall, and the cause of the remainder is unknown. This sample is represented by 75,000 to 90,000 clones; 91% of them were singletons. About 1.9% of the sample is in the top ten clones. Sequences were obtained from peripheral blood. The source is a woman aged 45-60 years in a cohort sampled during active COVID-19.

This clone was found a few times. This rearrangement joins TRBV11-2 to TRBJ2-3, with D maybe TRBD1 (7 bases). V was clipped by 6 bases and J by 3 bases, with 19 bases between them. The CDR3 is 16 amino acids. The germline V gene encodes CDR1 SGHAT and CDR2 FQNNGV. CDR3 bases: TGTGCCAGCAGACACCCGACAGGGAGGTTGACAGATACGCAGTATTTT. It translates to CASRHPTGRLTDTQYF. Drawing the rest from reference TRBV11-2 and TRBJ2-3, the complete variable domain is EAGVAQSPRYKIIEKRQSVAFWCNPISGHATLYWYQQILGQGPKLLIQFQNNGVVDDSQLPKDRFSAERLKGVDSTLKIQPAKLEDSAVYLCASRHPTGRLTDTQYFGPGTRLTVL.

This chain connects TRBV28 to TRBJ2-2; D perhaps matches TRBD2 (5 bases). The CDR3 is 16 residues long. From germline, CDR1 is MDHEN and CDR2 SYDVKM. V was trimmed by 5 bases and J by 3 bases, leaving 16 bases between them. The CDR3 bases are TGTGCCAGCAGTGGACCTGGAGACGGGGACACCGGGGAGCTGTTTTTT. It yields the protein CASSGPGDGDTGELFF.

The rearrangement joins TRBV12-3 or TRBV12-4 to TRBJ2-1; a possible D gene is TRBD2 (5 bases). V lost 6 bases to trimming and J lost 9 bases, with 9 bases between them. The CDR3 totals 11 residues. The CDR3 loop reads CASSIAFEQFF. Written as DNA, the CDR3 is TGTGCCAGCAGCATAGCGTTTGAGCAGTTCTTC.

The chain joins TRBV7-6 to TRBJ2-1, with D unclear. Germline V gene sequence: CDR1 SGHVS, CDR2 FNYEAQ. Trimming pared 1 base from V and 8 bases from J, leaving 12 bases between. The CDR3 consists of 14 residues. This chain's CDR3 is CASSLGMSGDEQFF. The CDR3 nucleotides read TGTGCCAGCAGCTTAGGGATGAGTGGAGATGAGCAGTTCTTC.

The V gene is TRBV24-1, the J gene TRBJ2-2; D unresolved. The CDR3 has 16 residues. Looked up from germline, CDR1 is KGHDR and CDR2 is SFDVKD. V was trimmed by 7 bases and J by 2 bases, leaving 16 bases between them. The CDR3 sequence: CATSGPGRPNTGELFF. In nucleotides, the CDR3 is TGTGCCACCAGCGGCCCTGGCAGGCCAAACACCGGGGAGCTGTTTTTT.

V usage is TRBV28 and J usage is TRBJ1-5; 7 positions agree with TRBD1. This CDR3 comprises 14 residues. The germline V gene has CDR1 MDHEN and CDR2 SYDVKM. The junction had 6 bases not matched to a gene; V was cut back by 4 bases and J by 6 bases. CDR3 protein: CASSSGQAGQPQHF. CDR3 nucleotide sequence: TGTGCCAGCAGTTCAGGACAGGCGGGTCAGCCCCAGCATTTT.

The chain's CDR3 is CASSPWTSGSQETQYF. In nucleotides, the CDR3 is TGTGCCAGCAGCCCTTGGACTAGCGGGAGCCAAGAGACCCAGTACTTC. This sequence joins TRBV11-1 and TRBJ2-5; TRBD2 aligns across 13 bases. In germline, CDR1 is SGHAT, CDR2 FQDESV (reference sequence). V dropped 5 bases and J dropped 1; count of bases not matched to a gene: 4. The CDR3 extends over 16 amino acids.

The chain uses TRBV7-9 and TRBJ2-7; TRBD1 matches at 9 bases. CDR3 length equals 17 residues. Trimming took 5 bases from V and 0 from J; bases not matched to a gene: 11. Germline V gene sequence: CDR1 SEHNR, CDR2 FQNEAQ (reference sequence). In DNA form, the CDR3 reads TGTGCCAGCAGCCCACCGCCCGGGACAGGGACCTCCTACGAGCAGTACTTC. Its translation: CASSPPPGTGTSYEQYF.

The chain carries TRBV9 and TRBJ2-5; 12 bases line up with TRBD1. This CDR3 comprises 15 residues. CDR1 is SGDLS, CDR2 YYNGEE, per germline. The V segment lost 4 bases and the J segment 5 bases; nucleotides outside the gene matches: 6. The CDR3: CASSSGTGGMETQYF. In nucleotides, the CDR3 is TGTGCCAGCAGCAGTGGGACAGGGGGCATGGAGACCCAGTACTTC.

The rearrangement links TRBV4-1 to TRBJ2-1; no definite D call. Germline V gives CDR1 MGHRA, CDR2 YSYEKL. The CDR3 consists of 15 residues. Trimming shortened V by 1 base and J by 9 bases, and 16 bases separated the two germline ends. CDR3 protein: CASSQAATQLGEQFF. CDR3 sequence (DNA): TGCGCCAGCAGCCAAGCCGCGACTCAACTCGGTGAGCAGTTCTTC.

This clone showed up just once. The chain employs TRBV7-2 and TRBJ1-4, with TRBD1 identical over 12 bases. Germline loops: CDR1 SGHTA, CDR2 FQGNSA. There are 17 residues in the CDR3. J lost 0 bases, V lost 4 bases, and 3 bases had no gene match. CDR3 residues: CASSSGTGGSTNEKLFF. The CDR3 DNA sequence: TGTGCCAGCAGCTCCGGGACAGGGGGCTCAACTAATGAAAAACTGTTTTTT.